This T cell receptor (beta chain) was observed in a study of blood T cell repertoires in COVID-19. Study context: Samples representing acute and convalescent COVID-19 were sourced from the United States, Italy and Spain.

Per the authors' pipeline: Estimates of nucleated cell counts were drawn from the amplification of reference gene primers. Sequencing used immunoSEQ multiplex PCR; TCRdb keeps in-frame clones, though not all of them. Clone size and the V and J calls come from that table; the DNA yielded D and trimming. The table includes 400,000 to 550,000 clones, around 89% detected once. The CDR3 extends over 16 amino acids. Trimming took 5 bases from V and 2 from J; bases not matched to a gene: 10. Looked up from germline, CDR1 is SEHNR and CDR2 is FQNEAQ (reference sequence). The receptor was isolated from a woman aged 30 to 39 with acute or convalescent COVID-19. The specimen was peripheral blood. The rearrangement links TRBV7-9 to TRBJ2-3, with 7 bases matching TRBD2. This CDR3 is CASSPRGAGFTDTQYF. For the CDR3, the DNA is TGTGCCAGCAGCCCCCGGGGAGCGGGGTTCACAGATACGCAGTATTTT.